Sequencing of this TCR beta chain was carried out in a study of T cell changes during pregnancy in multiple sclerosis. Clones were sequenced by immunoSEQ multiplex PCR, and TCRdb holds only the in-frame ones, with some missing. Among about 58,000 clones listed, about 90% were seen once. The V end lost 4 bases, the J end lost 5 bases, and 15 bases lay between the germline ends. The CDR3 length is 14 residues. Germline CDR1 is SGHVS and CDR2 is FNYEAQ. This clone has a handful of counts. The sequences come from CD4+ T cells from peripheral blood mononuclear cells, collected after pregnancy. The sequence derives from a female donor in good health, enrolled as a control in a pregnancy study. V is TRBV7-6 and J is TRBJ2-7; possible D gene TRBD1, 5 bases. The CDR3: CASSYAGRVNEQYF. CDR3 nucleotide sequence: TGTGCCAGCAGCTACGCTGGCAGGGTCAACGAGCAGTACTTC. Filled out from reference TRBV7-6 and TRBJ2-7, the complete variable domain reads GAGVSQSPRYKVTKRGQDVALRCDPISGHVSLYWYRQALGQGPEFLTYFNYEAQQDKSGLPNDRFSAERPEGSISTLTIQRTEQRDSAMYRCASSYAGRVNEQYFGPGTRLTVT.